This passage covers 20 T cell receptor beta chains from one sample sequenced in a study of blood T cell repertoires in COVID-19. Profiling relied on immunoSEQ multiplex PCR, and the TCRdb table lists in-frame clones only, not all of them. The data contain approximately 110,000 clones, more than 75% of them singletons. The sequencing input was peripheral blood. The receptors come from a human donor in a cohort sampled during active COVID-19.

The chain couples TRBV10-2 to TRBJ2-7, with no clear D. V was pared by 5 bases and J by 2 bases, with 10 bases between. The CDR3 has 13 residues. Germline V gene data show CDR1 as WSHSY and CDR2 as SAAADI. The CDR3 loop is CASSSELTYEQYF. CDR3 coding DNA: TGCGCCAGCAGTAGCGAGTTGACCTACGAGCAGTACTTC.

The chain recombines TRBV7-2 with TRBJ2-5, with 9 bases matching TRBD2. Looked up from germline, CDR1 is SGHTA and CDR2 is FQGNSA. V shed 4 bases and J 5 bases; nucleotides not matched to a gene: 11. The CDR3 runs to 16 residues. The CDR3: CASSWSGTSLRETQYF. The CDR3 coding sequence is TGTGCCAGCAGCTGGTCCGGGACTAGCTTGAGGGAGACCCAGTACTTC.

V gene TRBV28 combines with J gene TRBJ1-1, with D uncertain. V lost 10 bases and J lost 0, with 12 bases in between. This CDR3 is 13 amino acids long. CDR1 and CDR2 (germline): MDHEN, SYDVKM. The CDR3 DNA reads TGTGCCATCCAAAACCCGGTGAACACTGAAGCTTTCTTT. Its translation is CAIQNPVNTEAFF.

This rearrangement joins TRBV10-3 to TRBJ2-5; 7 bases agree with TRBD2. CDR3 length: 13 residues. Germline CDR1 reads ENHRY; CDR2 reads SYGVKD. V was clipped by 8 bases and J by 4 bases; unmatched bases: 7. CDR3 nucleotides: TGTGCCATCGCTGCGGGGGAGGGAGAGACCCAGTACTTC. This encodes CAIAAGEGETQYF.

This clone was counted a few times. V is TRBV7-2 and J is TRBJ2-3, with D perhaps TRBD2 (6 bases). The CDR3 sequence is 14 residues long. Germline V gene lookup returns CDR1 SGHTA and CDR2 FQGNSA. V was shortened by 5 bases and J by 2 bases, with 11 bases between the two germline ends. The CDR3 DNA follows: TGTGCCAGCAGCAAATGGACTAACACAGATACGCAGTATTTT. The encoded protein is CASSKWTNTDTQYF.

This chain links TRBV28 with TRBJ2-7; D not certain. Trimming took off 0 bases at V and 0 bases at J, with 9 bases between the two ends. CDR3 length: 15 residues. The germline CDR1 and CDR2 sequences are MDHEN and SYDVKM. DNA of the CDR3: TGTGCCAGCAGTTTATGGGGCCGCAGCTCCTACGAGCAGTACTTC. Its protein product is CASSLWGRSSYEQYF.

This chain joins TRBV3-1 (or the pseudogene TRBV3-2) and TRBJ2-5, with 8 bases identical to TRBD2. Trimming at V came to 4 bases and at J to 0 bases, leaving 7 bases not matched to a gene. Germline V CDR1 and CDR2: LGHDT, YNNKEL (reference sequence). The CDR3 runs to 16 residues. For the CDR3, the DNA is TGTGCCAGCAGCCCGGGAAAACTAGCGGACCAAGAGACCCAGTACTTC. Translation gives CASSPGKLADQETQYF.

The gene calls are TRBV12-5 and TRBJ2-7; no clear D. Germline lookup yields CDR1 LGHNT and CDR2 FRNRAP. V shed 3 bases and J shed 2 bases, with 8 bases lying between them. The CDR3 contains 13 residues. The CDR3 region is CASGFLLPYEQYF. CDR3 DNA sequence: TGTGCTAGTGGTTTCCTCCTTCCCTACGAGCAGTACTTC.

The rearrangement links TRBV5-1 to TRBJ2-7, with TRBD2 as a possible D gene (6 bases). This CDR3 is built from 15 residues. Trimming shortened V by 5 bases and J by 3 bases, and 18 bases separated the two germline ends. Germline CDR1 and CDR2: SGHRS and YFSETQ. The CDR3: CASRPFSGSNYEQYF. In nucleotides, the CDR3 is TGCGCCAGCAGACCTTTTAGCGGATCTAACTACGAGCAGTACTTC.

This clone was seen a few times. This rearrangement joins TRBV7-9 to TRBJ2-7; D remains ambiguous. Germline V gives CDR1 SEHNR, CDR2 FQNEAQ (reference sequence). Trimming removed 6 bases at V and 4 bases at J, with 10 bases between. The CDR3 covers 12 residues. CDR3 sequence (DNA): TGTGCCAGCAGGAGAGACTGGTACGAGCAGTACTTC. It yields the protein CASRRDWYEQYF.

This rearrangement joins TRBV14 to TRBJ1-4; weak D call: TRBD1 (6 bases). The V and J ends lost 5 bases and 4 bases respectively, with 14 bases between them. The CDR3 contains 15 residues. The germline CDR1 and CDR2 sequences are SGHDN and FVKESK. The CDR3 spells CASSSQGTLNEKLFF. The CDR3 DNA reads TGTGCCAGCAGCTCCCAGGGGACCCTTAATGAAAAACTGTTTTTT.

In its sample, this clone was seen once. The chain couples TRBV29-1 to TRBJ2-3; 12 bases align to TRBD2. Germline lookup yields CDR1 SQVTM and CDR2 ANQGSEA. CDR3 length equals 13 residues. The trim removed 6 bases at V and 5 bases at J, leaving 3 bases unmatched. CDR3 sequence reads: CSVGLAGKDTQYF. The CDR3 DNA is TGCAGCGTAGGACTAGCGGGAAAAGATACGCAGTATTTT.

The V and J genes are TRBV5-1 and TRBJ2-1; 7 positions match TRBD1. This CDR3 has 15 residues. The germline CDR1 and CDR2 sequences are SGHRS and YFSETQ. J was trimmed by 5 bases and V by 4 bases; bases with no gene match: 9. This chain's CDR3 is CASSQDRLRDNEQFF. The CDR3 DNA follows: TGCGCCAGCAGCCAGGACAGGTTGAGGGACAATGAGCAGTTCTTC. The full variable domain, rest sourced from reference TRBV5-1 and TRBJ2-1, is KAGVTQTPRYLIKTRGQQVTLSCSPISGHRSVSWYQQTPGQGLQFLFEYFSETQRNKGNFPGRFSGRQFSNSRSEMNVSTLELGDSALYLCASSQDRLRDNEQFFGPGTRLTVL.

The V gene is TRBV12-3 or TRBV12-4, the J gene TRBJ1-1; D ambiguous. The CDR3 runs to 13 residues. The ends were cut back, 5 bases at V and 6 bases at J, with 13 bases in the middle. The CDR3 DNA is TGTGCCAGCAGTCGCGGGGAGGGCGCTGAAGCTTTCTTT. Its translation is CASSRGEGAEAFF.

The sample holds a few counts of this clone. The chain couples TRBV5-4 to TRBJ2-7; the match to TRBD1 covers 10 bases. The CDR3 length is 13 residues. The germline V gene has CDR1 SGHNT and CDR2 YYREEE (reference sequence). With V trimmed by 3 bases and J by 5 bases, 2 bases remained unmatched. CDR3 DNA: TGTGCCAGCAGCTGGGGACAGGGGAACGAGCAGTACTTC. Protein: CASSWGQGNEQYF.

The genes are TRBV29-1 and TRBJ1-2; 7 nucleotides line up with TRBD1. From germline, CDR1 is SQVTM and CDR2 ANQGSEA. The junction had 8 bases not matched to a gene; V was cut back by 6 bases and J by 4 bases. The CDR3 covers 13 residues. This CDR3 reads CSVLTGQVYGYTF. The CDR3 nucleotides are TGCAGCGTCCTTACCGGACAGGTCTATGGCTACACCTTC.

The chain combines TRBV2 with TRBJ2-5; D is undetermined. CDR3 size: 11 residues. Germline V gene lookup returns CDR1 SNHLY and CDR2 FYNNEI. The V end was cut by 7 bases, the J end by 3 bases, with 6 bases between. The CDR3 protein is CASTGKETQYF. The CDR3 nucleotides read TGTGCCAGCACAGGAAAAGAGACCCAGTACTTC.

V is TRBV27 and J is TRBJ2-7, with 11 bases that match TRBD2. The CDR3 runs to 15 residues. The V segment lost 6 bases and the J segment 3 bases; nucleotides outside the gene matches: 7. Germline CDR1 MNHEY, CDR2 SMNVEV (reference sequence). DNA of the CDR3: TGTGCCAGCAGGCCCACTAGCGGGAGAGGCTACGAGCAGTACTTC. Translated: CASRPTSGRGYEQYF.

The V call is TRBV2, the J call TRBJ1-1; 8 bases agree with TRBD1. Germline V gives CDR1 SNHLY, CDR2 FYNNEI. Trimming cost V 4 bases and J 5 bases; bases outside gene matches: 6. This CDR3 is 14 amino acids long. The CDR3, as DNA: TGTGCCAGCAGTGGACAGGGGCCGATTACTGAAGCTTTCTTT. It encodes CASSGQGPITEAFF.

The genes are TRBV5-1 and TRBJ2-1; the match to TRBD2 covers 8 bases. The CDR3 sequence is 16 residues long. The J segment lost 3 bases and the V segment lost 2 bases, leaving 7 bases of the junction unmatched. CDR1 and CDR2 (germline): SGHRS, YFSETQ. The chain's CDR3 is CASSFSGTRGYNEQFF. The CDR3 DNA reads TGCGCCAGCAGCTTCTCCGGGACTAGGGGCTACAATGAGCAGTTCTTC.